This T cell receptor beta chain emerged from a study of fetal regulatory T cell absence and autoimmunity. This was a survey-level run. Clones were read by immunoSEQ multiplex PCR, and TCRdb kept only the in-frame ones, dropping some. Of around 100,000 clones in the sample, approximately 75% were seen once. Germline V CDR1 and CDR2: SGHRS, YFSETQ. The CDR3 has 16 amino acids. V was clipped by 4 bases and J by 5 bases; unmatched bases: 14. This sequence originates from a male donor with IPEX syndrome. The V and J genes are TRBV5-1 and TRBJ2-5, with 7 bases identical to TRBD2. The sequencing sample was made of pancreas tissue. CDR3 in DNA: TGCGCCAGCAGCCTAGGGGTGGCGGGAGCGGGGGAGACCCAGTACTTC. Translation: CASSLGVAGAGETQYF. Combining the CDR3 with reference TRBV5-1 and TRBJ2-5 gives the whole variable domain KAGVTQTPRYLIKTRGQQVTLSCSPISGHRSVSWYQQTPGQGLQFLFEYFSETQRNKGNFPGRFSGRQFSNSRSEMNVSTLELGDSALYLCASSLGVAGAGETQYFGPGTRLLVL.